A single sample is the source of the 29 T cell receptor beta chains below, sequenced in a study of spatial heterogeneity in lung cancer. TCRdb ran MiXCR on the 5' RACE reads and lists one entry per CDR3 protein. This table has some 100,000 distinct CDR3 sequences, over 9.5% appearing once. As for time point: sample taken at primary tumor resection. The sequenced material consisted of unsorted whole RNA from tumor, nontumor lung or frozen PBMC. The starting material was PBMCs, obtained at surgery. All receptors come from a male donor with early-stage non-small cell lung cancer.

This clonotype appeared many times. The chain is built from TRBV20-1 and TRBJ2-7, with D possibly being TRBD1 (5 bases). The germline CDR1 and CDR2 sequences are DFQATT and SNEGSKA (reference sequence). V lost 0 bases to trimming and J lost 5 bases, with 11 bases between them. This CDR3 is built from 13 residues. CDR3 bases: TGCAGTGCTAGAGATCACAGGCTCGACGAGCAGTACTTC. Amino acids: CSARDHRLDEQYF.

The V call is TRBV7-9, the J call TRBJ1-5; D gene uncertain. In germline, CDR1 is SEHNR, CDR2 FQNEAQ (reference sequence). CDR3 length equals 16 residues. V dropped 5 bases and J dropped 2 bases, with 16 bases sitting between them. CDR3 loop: CASSHSEGRGNQPQHF. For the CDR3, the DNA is TGTGCCAGCAGCCATTCTGAGGGAAGGGGCAATCAGCCCCAGCATTTT. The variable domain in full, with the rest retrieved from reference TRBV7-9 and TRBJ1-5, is DTGVSQNPRHKITKRGQNVTFRCDPISEHNRLYWYRQTLGQGPEFLTYFQNEAQLEKSRLLSDRFSAERPKGSFSTLEIQRTEQGDSAMYLCASSHSEGRGNQPQHFGDGTRLSIL.

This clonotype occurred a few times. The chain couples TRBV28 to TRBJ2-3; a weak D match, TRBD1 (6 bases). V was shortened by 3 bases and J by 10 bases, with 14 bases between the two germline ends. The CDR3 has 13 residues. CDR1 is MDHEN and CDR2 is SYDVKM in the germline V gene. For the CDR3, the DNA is TGTGCCAGCAGTTTTCTCGGTGAGGGGGCGCAGTATTTT. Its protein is CASSFLGEGAQYF.

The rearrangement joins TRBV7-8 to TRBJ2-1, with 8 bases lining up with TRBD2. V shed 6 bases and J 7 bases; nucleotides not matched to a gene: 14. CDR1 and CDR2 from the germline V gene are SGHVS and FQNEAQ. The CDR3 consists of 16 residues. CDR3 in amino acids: CASRPQPAGEPNEQFF. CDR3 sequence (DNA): TGTGCCAGCAGACCACAACCAGCGGGAGAACCGAATGAGCAGTTCTTC.

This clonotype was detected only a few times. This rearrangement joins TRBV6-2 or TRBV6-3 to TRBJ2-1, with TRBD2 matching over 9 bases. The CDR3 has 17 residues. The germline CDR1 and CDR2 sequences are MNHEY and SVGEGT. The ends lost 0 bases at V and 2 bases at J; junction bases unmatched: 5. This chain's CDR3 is CASSYSASGATYNEQFF. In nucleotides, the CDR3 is TGTGCCAGCAGTTACTCGGCTAGCGGGGCAACCTACAATGAGCAGTTCTTC.

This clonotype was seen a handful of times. The CDR3 region has the DNA TGTGCCAGCAGTCGCACAGGGTATAATTCACCCCTCCACTTT. Translation gives CASSRTGYNSPLHF. The rearrangement links TRBV12-3 or TRBV12-4 to TRBJ1-6; TRBD1 is a possible D gene (6 bases). V dropped 5 bases and J dropped 4 bases, with 9 bases sitting between them. This CDR3 contains 14 residues.

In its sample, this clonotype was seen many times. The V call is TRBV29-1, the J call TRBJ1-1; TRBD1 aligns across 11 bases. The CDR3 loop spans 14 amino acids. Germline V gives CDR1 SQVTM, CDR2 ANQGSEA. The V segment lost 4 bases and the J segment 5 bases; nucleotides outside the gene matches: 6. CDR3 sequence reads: CSVGPGQGVTEAFF. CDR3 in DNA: TGCAGCGTTGGACCGGGACAGGGGGTTACTGAAGCTTTCTTT.

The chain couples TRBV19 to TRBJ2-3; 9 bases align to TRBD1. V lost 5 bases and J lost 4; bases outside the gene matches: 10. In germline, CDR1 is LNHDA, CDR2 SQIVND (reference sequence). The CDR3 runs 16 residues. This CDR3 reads CASSLTTGGRPDTQYF. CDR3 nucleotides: TGTGCCAGTAGTCTGACGACAGGGGGGAGGCCAGATACGCAGTATTTT.

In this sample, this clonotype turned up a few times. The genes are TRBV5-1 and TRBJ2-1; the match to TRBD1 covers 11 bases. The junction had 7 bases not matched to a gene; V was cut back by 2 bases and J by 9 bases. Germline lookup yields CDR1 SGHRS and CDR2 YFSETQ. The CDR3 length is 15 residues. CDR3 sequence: CASSLGQGALSEQFF. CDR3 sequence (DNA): TGCGCCAGCAGCTTAGGACAGGGGGCGCTGAGTGAGCAGTTCTTC. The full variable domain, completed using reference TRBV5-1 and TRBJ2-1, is KAGVTQTPRYLIKTRGQQVTLSCSPISGHRSVSWYQQTPGQGLQFLFEYFSETQRNKGNFPGRFSGRQFSNSRSEMNVSTLELGDSALYLCASSLGQGALSEQFFGPGTRLTVL.

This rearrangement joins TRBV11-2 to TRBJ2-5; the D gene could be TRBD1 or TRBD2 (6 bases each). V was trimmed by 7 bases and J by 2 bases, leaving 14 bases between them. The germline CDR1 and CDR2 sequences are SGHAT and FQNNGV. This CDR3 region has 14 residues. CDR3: CASTPWRGQETQYF. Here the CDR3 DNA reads TGTGCCAGCACCCCCTGGAGGGGGCAAGAGACCCAGTACTTC. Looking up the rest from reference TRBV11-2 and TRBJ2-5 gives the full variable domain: EAGVAQSPRYKIIEKRQSVAFWCNPISGHATLYWYQQILGQGPKLLIQFQNNGVVDDSQLPKDRFSAERLKGVDSTLKIQPAKLEDSAVYLCASTPWRGQETQYFGPGTRLLVL.

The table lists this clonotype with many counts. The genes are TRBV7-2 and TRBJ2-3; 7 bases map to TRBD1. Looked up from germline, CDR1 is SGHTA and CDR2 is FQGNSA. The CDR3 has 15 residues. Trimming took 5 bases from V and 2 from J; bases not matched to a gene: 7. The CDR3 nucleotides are TGTGCCAGCAGCCTAACAGGGGTGCACACAGATACGCAGTATTTT. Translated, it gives CASSLTGVHTDTQYF.

In DNA, the CDR3 is TGTGCCAGCAGCTTAGCCGCCGCTAGCGGGAGTTCCTACGAGCAGTACTTC. It codes for CASSLAAASGSSYEQYF. V and J are TRBV7-6 and TRBJ2-7; 10 bases are a match to TRBD2. The CDR3 extends over 17 amino acids. Trimming at V came to 0 bases and at J to 1 base, leaving 6 bases not matched to a gene. Germline CDR1 reads SGHVS; CDR2 reads FNYEAQ.

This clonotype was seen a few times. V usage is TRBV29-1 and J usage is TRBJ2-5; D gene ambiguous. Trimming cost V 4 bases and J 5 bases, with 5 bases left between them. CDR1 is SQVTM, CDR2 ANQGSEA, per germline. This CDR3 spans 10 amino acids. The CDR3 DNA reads TGCAGCGTTGCGGTTGAGACCCAGTACTTC. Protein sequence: CSVAVETQYF.

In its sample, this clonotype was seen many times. CDR3 nucleotide sequence: TGTGCCAGCAGTCGACAGGGAGGTACCTACGAGCAGTACTTC. Protein sequence: CASSRQGGTYEQYF. The gene calls are TRBV11-1 and TRBJ2-7; the D gene is possibly TRBD1 (7 bases). Germline loops: CDR1 SGHAT, CDR2 FQDESV (reference sequence). There are 14 residues in the CDR3. V was clipped by 6 bases and J by 2 bases, with 14 bases between them.

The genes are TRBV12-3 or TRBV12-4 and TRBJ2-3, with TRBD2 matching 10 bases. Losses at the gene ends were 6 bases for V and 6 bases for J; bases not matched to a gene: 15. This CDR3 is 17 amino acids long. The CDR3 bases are TGTGCCAGCAGGTCCGGGACTAGCGCCAAGTACTCGGATACGCAGTATTTT. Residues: CASRSGTSAKYSDTQYF.

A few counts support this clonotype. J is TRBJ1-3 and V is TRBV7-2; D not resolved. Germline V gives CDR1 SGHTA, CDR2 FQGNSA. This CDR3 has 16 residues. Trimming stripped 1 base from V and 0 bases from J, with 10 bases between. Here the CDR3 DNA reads TGTGCCAGCAGCTTAGGGAACATATCCTCTGGAAACACCATATATTTT. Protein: CASSLGNISSGNTIYF.

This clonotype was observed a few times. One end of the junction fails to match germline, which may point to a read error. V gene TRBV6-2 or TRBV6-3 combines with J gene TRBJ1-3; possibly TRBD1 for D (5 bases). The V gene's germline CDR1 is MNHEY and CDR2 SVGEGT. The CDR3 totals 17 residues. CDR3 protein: CASTNPGTPSSGNTKYF. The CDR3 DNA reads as TGTGCCAGCACGAACCCCGGGACGCCGAGCTCTGGAAACACCAAATATTTT.

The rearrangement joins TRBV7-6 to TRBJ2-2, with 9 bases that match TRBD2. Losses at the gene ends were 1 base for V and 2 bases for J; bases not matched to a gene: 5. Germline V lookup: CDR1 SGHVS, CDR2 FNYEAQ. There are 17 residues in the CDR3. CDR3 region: CASSLEASGANTGELFF. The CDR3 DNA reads TGTGCCAGCAGCTTAGAAGCTAGCGGGGCCAACACCGGGGAGCTGTTTTTT.

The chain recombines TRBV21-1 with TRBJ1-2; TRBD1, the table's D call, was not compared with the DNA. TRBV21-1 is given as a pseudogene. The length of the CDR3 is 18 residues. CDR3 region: CASSNKWDRDHSNYGYTF. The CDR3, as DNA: TGTGCCAGCAGCAATAAATGGGACAGGGACCATTCTAACTATGGCTACACCTTC.

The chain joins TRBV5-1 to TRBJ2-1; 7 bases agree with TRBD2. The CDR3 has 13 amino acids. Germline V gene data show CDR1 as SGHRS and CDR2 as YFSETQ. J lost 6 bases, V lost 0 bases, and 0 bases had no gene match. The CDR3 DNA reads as TGCGCCAGCAGCTTGGGGACTAGCAATGAGCAGTTCTTC. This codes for CASSLGTSNEQFF.

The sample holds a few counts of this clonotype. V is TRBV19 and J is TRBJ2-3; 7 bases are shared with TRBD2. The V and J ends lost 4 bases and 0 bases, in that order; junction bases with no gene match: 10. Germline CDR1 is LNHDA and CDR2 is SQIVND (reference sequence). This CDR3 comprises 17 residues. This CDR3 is CASSKSTLAASTDTQYF. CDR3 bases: TGTGCCAGTAGTAAGTCCACCCTAGCGGCTAGCACAGATACGCAGTATTTT.

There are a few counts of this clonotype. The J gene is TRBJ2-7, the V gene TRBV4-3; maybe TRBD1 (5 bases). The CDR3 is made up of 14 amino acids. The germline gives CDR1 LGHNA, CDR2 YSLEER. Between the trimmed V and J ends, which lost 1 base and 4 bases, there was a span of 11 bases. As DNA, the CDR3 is TGCGCCAGCAGCCAAGGCCAGGGAACTTACGAGCAGTACTTC. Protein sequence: CASSQGQGTYEQYF.

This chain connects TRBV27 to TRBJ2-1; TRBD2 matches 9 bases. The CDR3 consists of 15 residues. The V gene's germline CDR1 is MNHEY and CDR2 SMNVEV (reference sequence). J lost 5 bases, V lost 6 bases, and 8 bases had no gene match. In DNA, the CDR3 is TGTGCCAGCAGCCTATGGCTAGCGGGAAACAATGAGCAGTTCTTC. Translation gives CASSLWLAGNNEQFF.

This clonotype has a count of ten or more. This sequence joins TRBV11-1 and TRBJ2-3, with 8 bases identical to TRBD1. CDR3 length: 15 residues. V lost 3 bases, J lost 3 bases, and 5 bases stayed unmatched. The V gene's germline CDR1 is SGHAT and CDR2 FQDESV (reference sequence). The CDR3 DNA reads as TGTGCCAGCAGCTTTTCGGACAGGGCTACAGATACGCAGTATTTT. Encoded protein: CASSFSDRATDTQYF.

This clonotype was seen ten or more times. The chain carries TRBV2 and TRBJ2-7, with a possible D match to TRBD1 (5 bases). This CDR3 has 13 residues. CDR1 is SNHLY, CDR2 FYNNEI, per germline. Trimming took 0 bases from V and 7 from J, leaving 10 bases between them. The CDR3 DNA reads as TGTGCCAGCAGTGAAGCGCTGGGGCCAGAGCAGTACTTC. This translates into CASSEALGPEQYF.

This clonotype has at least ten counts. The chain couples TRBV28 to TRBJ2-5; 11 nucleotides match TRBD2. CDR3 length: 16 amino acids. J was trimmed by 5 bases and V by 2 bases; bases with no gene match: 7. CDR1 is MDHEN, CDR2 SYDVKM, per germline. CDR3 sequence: CASSLRASGRTETQYF. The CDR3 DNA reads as TGTGCCAGCAGTTTACGGGCTAGCGGGAGGACGGAGACCCAGTACTTC.

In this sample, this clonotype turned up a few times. DNA of the CDR3: TGTGCCTGGAGTGTAGGCGGGGTAACCTCCTACAATGAGCAGTTCTTC. Translating it yields CAWSVGGVTSYNEQFF. This chain uses TRBV30 with TRBJ2-1; perhaps TRBD2 as D (6 bases). Germline loops: CDR1 GTSNPN, CDR2 SVGIG (reference sequence). The CDR3 sequence is 16 residues long. V shed 0 bases and J shed 0 bases, with 12 bases lying between them.

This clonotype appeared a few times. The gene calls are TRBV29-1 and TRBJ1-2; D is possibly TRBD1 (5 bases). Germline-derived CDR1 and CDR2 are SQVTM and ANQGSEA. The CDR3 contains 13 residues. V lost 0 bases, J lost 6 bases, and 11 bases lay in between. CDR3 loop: CSVEDRRGDGYTF. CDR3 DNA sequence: TGCAGCGTTGAAGATCGGAGAGGGGATGGCTACACCTTC.

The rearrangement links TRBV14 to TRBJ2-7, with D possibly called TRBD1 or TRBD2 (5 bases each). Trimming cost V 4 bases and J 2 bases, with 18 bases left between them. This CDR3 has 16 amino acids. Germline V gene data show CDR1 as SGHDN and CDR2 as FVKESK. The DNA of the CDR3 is TGTGCCAGCAGCCCGAGTTTCAGGCAGGGAGCCTACGAGCAGTACTTC. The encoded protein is CASSPSFRQGAYEQYF.